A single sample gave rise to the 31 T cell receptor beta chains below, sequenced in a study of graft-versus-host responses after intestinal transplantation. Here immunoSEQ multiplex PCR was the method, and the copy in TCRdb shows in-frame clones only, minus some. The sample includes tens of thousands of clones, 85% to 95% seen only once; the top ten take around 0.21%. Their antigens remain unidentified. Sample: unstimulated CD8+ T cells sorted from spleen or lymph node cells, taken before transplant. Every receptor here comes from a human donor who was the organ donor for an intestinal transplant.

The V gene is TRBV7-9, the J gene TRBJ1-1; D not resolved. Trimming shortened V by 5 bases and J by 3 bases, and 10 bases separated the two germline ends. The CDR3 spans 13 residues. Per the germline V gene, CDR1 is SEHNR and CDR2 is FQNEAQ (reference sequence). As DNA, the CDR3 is TGTGCCAGCAGCCACATCCGGGACACTGAAGCTTTCTTT. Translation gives CASSHIRDTEAFF. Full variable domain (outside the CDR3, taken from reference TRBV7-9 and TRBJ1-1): DTGVSQNPRHKITKRGQNVTFRCDPISEHNRLYWYRQTLGQGPEFLTYFQNEAQLEKSRLLSDRFSAERPKGSFSTLEIQRTEQGDSAMYLCASSHIRDTEAFFGQGTRLTVV.

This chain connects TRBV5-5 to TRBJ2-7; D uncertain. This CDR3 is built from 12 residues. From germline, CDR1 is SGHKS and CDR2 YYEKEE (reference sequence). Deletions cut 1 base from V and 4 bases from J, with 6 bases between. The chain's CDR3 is CASSLSAYEQYF. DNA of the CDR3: TGTGCCAGCAGCTTGTCGGCATACGAGCAGTACTTC. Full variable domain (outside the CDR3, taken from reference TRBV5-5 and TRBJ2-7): DAGVTQSPTHLIKTRGQQVTLRCSPISGHKSVSWYQQVLGQGPQFIFQYYEKEERGRGNFPDRFSARQFPNYSSELNVNALLLGDSALYLCASSLSAYEQYFGPGTRLTVT.

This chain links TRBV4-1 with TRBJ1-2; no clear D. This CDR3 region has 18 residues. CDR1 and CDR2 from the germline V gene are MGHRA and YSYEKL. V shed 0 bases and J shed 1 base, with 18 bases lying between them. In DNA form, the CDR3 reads TGCGCCAGCAGCCAAGATCTGGGGATTGGGCGAAGTAACTATGGCTACACCTTC. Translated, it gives CASSQDLGIGRSNYGYTF.

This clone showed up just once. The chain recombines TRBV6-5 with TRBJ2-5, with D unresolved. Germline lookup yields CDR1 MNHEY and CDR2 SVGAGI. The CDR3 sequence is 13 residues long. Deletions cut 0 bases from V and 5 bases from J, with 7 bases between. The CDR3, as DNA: TGTGCCAGCAGTTACTCGATGGTCGAGACCCAGTACTTC. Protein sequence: CASSYSMVETQYF.

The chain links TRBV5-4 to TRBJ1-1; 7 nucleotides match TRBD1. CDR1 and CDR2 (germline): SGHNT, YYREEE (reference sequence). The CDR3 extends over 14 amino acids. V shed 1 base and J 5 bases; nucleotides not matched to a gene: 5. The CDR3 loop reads CASSLNRGWTEAFF. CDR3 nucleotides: TGTGCCAGCAGCTTGAACAGGGGTTGGACTGAAGCTTTCTTT.

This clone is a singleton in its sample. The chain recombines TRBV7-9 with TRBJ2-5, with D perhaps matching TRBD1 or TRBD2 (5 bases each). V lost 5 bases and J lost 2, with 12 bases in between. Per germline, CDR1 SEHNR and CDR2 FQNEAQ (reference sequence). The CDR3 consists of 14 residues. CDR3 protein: CASSTGTEQETQYF. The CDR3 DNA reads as TGTGCCAGCAGCACCGGGACGGAACAAGAGACCCAGTACTTC.

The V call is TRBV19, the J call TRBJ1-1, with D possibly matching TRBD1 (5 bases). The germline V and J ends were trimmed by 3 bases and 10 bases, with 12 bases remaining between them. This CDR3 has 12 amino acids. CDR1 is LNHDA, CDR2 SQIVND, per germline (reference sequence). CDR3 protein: CASSIQGDGAFF. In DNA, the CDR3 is TGTGCCAGTAGTATTCAAGGGGATGGAGCTTTCTTT.

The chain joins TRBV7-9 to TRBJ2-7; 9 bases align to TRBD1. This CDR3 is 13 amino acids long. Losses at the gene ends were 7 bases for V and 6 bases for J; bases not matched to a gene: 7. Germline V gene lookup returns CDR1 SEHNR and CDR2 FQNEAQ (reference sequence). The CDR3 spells CASTDGTGREQYF. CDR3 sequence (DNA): TGTGCCAGCACCGACGGGACAGGGCGCGAGCAGTACTTC.

The CDR3 DNA reads as TGTGCCAGCAGCGCAACTACTGACTACGAGCAGTACTTC. As protein: CASSATTDYEQYF. The rearrangement links TRBV9 to TRBJ2-7; D is unresolved. Germline V lookup: CDR1 SGDLS, CDR2 YYNGEE. Trimming pared 3 bases from V and 3 bases from J, leaving 10 bases between. This CDR3 spans 13 amino acids.

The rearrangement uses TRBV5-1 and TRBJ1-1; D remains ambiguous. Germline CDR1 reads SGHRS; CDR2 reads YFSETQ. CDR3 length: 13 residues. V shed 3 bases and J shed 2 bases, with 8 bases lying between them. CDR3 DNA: TGCGCCAGCAGCTGGGAGGGCAACACTGAAGCTTTCTTT. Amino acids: CASSWEGNTEAFF.

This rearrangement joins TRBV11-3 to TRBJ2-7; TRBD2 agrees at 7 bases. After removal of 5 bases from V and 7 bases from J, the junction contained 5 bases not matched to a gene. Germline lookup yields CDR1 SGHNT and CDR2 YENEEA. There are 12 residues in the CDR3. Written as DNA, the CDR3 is TGTGCCAGCAGCCCCGGGGGGTGGGAGCAGTACTTC. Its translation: CASSPGGWEQYF.

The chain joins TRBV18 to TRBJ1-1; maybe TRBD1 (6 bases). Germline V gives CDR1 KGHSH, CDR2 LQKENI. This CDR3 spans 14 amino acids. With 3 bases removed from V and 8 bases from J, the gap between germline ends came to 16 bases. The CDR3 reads CASSPVGGGPEAFF. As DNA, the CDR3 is TGTGCCAGCTCACCCGTAGGTGGGGGGCCCGAAGCTTTCTTT.

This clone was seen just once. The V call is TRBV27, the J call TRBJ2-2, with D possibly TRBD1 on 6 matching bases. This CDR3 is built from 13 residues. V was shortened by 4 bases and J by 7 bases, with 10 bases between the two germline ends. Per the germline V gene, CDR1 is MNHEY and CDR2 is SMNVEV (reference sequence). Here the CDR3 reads CASSSTGSGELFF. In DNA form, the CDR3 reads TGTGCCAGCAGTTCTACAGGGAGCGGGGAGCTGTTTTTT.

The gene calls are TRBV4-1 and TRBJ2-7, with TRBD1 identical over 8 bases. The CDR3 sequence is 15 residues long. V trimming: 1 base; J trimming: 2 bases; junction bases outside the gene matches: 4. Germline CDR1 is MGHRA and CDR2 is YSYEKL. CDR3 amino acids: CASSQVPDRAYEQYF. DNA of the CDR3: TGCGCCAGCAGCCAAGTGCCGGACAGGGCCTACGAGCAGTACTTC.

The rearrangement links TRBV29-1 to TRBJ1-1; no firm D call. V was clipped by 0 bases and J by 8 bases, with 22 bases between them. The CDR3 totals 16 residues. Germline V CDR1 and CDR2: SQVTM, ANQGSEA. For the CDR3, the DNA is TGCAGCGTTGAAGATCCGATAAGGACGGCTGCTTTGGAAGCTTTCTTT. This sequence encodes CSVEDPIRTAALEAFF.

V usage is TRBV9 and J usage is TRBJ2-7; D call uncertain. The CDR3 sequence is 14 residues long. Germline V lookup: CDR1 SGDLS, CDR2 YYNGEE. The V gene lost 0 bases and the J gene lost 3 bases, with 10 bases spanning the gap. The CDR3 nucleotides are TGTGCCAGCAGCGTAGCTCAGGAAAGCTACGAGCAGTACTTC. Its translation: CASSVAQESYEQYF. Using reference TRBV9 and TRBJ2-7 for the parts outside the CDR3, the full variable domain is DSGVTQTPKHLITATGQRVTLRCSPRSGDLSVYWYQQSLDQGLQFLIQYYNGEERAKGNILERFSAQQFPDLHSELNLSSLELGDSALYFCASSVAQESYEQYFGPGTRLTVT.

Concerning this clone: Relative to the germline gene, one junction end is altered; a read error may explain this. CDR3 in amino acids: CASSSQSAGGYDEQFF. The CDR3 nucleotides are TGTGCCAGCAGCTCCCAAAGCGCAGGGGGCTACGATGAGCAGTTCTTC. This sequence joins TRBV7-8 and TRBJ2-1; 8 bases map to TRBD1. The V gene's germline CDR1 is SGHVS and CDR2 FQNEAQ. The CDR3 extends over 16 amino acids.

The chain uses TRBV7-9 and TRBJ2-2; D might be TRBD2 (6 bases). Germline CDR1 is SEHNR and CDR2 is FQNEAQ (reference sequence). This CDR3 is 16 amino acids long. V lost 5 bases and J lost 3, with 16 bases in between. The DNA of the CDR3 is TGTGCCAGCAGCCTTGGGGTAGCGGTTGACACCGGGGAGCTGTTTTTT. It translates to CASSLGVAVDTGELFF.

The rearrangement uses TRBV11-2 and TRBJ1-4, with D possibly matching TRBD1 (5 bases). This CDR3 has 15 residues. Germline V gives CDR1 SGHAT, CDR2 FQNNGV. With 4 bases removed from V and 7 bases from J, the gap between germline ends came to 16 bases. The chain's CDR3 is CASSSMGGFGEKLFF. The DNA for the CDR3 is TGTGCCAGCAGCTCGATGGGGGGATTTGGTGAAAAACTGTTTTTT.

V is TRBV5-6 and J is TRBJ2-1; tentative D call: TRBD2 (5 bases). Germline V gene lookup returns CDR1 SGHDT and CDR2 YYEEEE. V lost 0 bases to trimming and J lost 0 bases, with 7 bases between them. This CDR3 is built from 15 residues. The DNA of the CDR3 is TGTGCCAGCAGCTTGGGCGCGGGCTCCTACAATGAGCAGTTCTTC. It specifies CASSLGAGSYNEQFF.

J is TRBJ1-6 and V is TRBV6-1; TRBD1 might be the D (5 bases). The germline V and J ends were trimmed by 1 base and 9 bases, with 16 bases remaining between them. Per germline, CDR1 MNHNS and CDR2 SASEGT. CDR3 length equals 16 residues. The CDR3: CASSEEGMLSGSPLHF. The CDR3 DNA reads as TGTGCCAGCAGTGAAGAGGGGATGCTTTCGGGTTCACCCCTCCACTTT.

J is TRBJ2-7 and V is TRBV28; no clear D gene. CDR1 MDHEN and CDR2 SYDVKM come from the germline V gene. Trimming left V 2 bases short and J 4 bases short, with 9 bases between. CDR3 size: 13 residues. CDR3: CASSLKGLYEQYF. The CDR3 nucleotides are TGTGCCAGCAGTTTAAAGGGTTTATACGAGCAGTACTTC.

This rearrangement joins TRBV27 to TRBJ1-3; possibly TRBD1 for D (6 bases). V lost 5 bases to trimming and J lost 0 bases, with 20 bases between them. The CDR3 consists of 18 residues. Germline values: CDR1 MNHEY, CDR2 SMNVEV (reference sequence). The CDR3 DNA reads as TGTGCCAGCAGTCCTGACAGGATAGGGGGTATCTCTGGAAACACCATATATTTT. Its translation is CASSPDRIGGISGNTIYF.

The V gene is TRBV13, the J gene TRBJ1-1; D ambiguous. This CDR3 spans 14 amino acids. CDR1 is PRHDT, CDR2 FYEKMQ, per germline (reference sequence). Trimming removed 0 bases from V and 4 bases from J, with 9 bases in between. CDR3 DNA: TGTGCCAGCAGCTTAGGCCTATCAGCCACTGAAGCTTTCTTT. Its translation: CASSLGLSATEAFF. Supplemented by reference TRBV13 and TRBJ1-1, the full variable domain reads AAGVIQSPRHLIKEKRETATLKCYPIPRHDTVYWYQQGPGQDPQFLISFYEKMQSDKGSIPDRFSAQQFSDYHSELNMSSLELGDSALYFCASSLGLSATEAFFGQGTRLTVV.

This CDR3 reads CASSLTGPYNEQFF. In DNA form, the CDR3 reads TGTGCCAGTAGTTTGACAGGGCCCTACAATGAGCAGTTCTTC. The rearrangement links TRBV19 to TRBJ2-1; 7 bases align to TRBD1. Germline CDR1 reads LNHDA; CDR2 reads SQIVND (reference sequence). Unmatched junction bases numbered 3, after V lost 5 bases and J lost 2 bases. This CDR3 has 14 amino acids.

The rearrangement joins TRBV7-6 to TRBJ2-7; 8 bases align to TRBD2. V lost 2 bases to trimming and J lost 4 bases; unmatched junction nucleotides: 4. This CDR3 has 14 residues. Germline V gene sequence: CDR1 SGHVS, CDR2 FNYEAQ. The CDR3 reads CASSLRGGPYEQYF. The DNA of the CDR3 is TGTGCCAGCAGCTTACGGGGGGGCCCTTACGAGCAGTACTTC. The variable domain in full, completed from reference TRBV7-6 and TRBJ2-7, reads GAGVSQSPRYKVTKRGQDVALRCDPISGHVSLYWYRQALGQGPEFLTYFNYEAQQDKSGLPNDRFSAERPEGSISTLTIQRTEQRDSAMYRCASSLRGGPYEQYFGPGTRLTVT.

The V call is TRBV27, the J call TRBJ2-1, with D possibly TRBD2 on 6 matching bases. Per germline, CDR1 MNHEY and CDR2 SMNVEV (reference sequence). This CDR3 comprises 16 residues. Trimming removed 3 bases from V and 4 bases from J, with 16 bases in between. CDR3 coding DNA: TGTGCCAGCAGTTTCAGCGCGGGGAACACTTACAATGAGCAGTTCTTC. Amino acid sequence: CASSFSAGNTYNEQFF.

The CDR3 sequence is CASSGRVRTYEQYF. CDR3 in DNA: TGTGCCAGCAGCGGGAGGGTAAGGACCTACGAGCAGTACTTC. The rearrangement joins TRBV7-9 to TRBJ2-7; 7 nucleotides align to TRBD2. Germline V gives CDR1 SEHNR, CDR2 FQNEAQ (reference sequence). This CDR3 has 14 amino acids. With 5 bases clipped from V and 2 bases from J, the junction kept 6 bases outside the gene matches.

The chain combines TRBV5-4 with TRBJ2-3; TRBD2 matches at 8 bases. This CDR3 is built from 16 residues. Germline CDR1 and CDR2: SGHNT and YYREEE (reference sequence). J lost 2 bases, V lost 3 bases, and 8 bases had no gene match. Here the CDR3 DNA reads TGTGCCAGCAGCTCGGGGGGGGACGGACCCACAGATACGCAGTATTTT. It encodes CASSSGGDGPTDTQYF.

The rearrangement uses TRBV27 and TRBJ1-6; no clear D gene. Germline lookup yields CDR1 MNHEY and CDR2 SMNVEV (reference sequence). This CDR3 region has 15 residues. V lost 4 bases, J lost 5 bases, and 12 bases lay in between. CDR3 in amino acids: CASSSPGRDNSPLHF. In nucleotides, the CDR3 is TGTGCCAGCAGTTCGCCCGGGCGGGATAATTCACCCCTCCACTTT.

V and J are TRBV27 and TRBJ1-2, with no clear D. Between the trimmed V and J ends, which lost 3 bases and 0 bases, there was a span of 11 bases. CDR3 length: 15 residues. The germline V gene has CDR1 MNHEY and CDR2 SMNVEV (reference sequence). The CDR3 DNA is TGTGCCAGCAGTTTCGGTACTCCAGCTAACTATGGCTACACCTTC. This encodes CASSFGTPANYGYTF.